This paragraph reports one TCR beta chain. The sample belongs to a study of blood T cells in healthy people across ages. Primed by a sample-barcoded 5' primer and a J-beta primer mix, a second PCR proceeded for 7 to 11 cycles. Through a template-switch adaptor with 12 random nucleotides, each cDNA molecule received a tag. TCRdb called the 5' RACE reads again in MiXCR, with one record for every CDR3 protein. The sample records over 1,500,000 distinct CDR3 sequences, about 49% being singletons. CDR3 length equals 14 residues. Germline values: CDR1 LGHNA, CDR2 YSLEER. The ends were cut back, 4 bases at V and 0 bases at J, with 7 bases in the middle.

This chain uses TRBV4-3 with TRBJ1-5; D is unclear. The receptor's source is a woman aged 40 to 50 in good health. The sequencing input was blood. CDR3 sequence reads: CASSPRISNQPQHF. The CDR3 nucleotides read TGCGCCAGCAGCCCTAGGATTAGCAATCAGCCCCAGCATTTT.